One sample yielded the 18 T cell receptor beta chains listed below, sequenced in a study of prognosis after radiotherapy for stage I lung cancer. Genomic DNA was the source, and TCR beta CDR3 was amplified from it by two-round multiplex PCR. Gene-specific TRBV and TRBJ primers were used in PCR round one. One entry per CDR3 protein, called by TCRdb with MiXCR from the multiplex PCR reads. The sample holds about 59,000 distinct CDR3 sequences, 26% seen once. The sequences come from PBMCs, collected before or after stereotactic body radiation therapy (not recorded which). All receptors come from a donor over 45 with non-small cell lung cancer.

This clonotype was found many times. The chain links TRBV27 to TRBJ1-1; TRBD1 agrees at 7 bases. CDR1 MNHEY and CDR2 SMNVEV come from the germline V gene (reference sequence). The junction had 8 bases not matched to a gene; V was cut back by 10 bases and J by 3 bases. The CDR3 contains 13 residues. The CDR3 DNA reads TGTGCCAACAGGACAGGTTGGTACACTGAAGCTTTCTTT. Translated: CANRTGWYTEAFF.

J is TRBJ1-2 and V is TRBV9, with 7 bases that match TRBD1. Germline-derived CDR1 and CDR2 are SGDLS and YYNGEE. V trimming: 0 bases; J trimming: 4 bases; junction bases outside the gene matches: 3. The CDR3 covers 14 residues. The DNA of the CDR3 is TGTGCCAGCAGCGTAGATTCAGGGGGCTATGGCTACACCTTC. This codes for CASSVDSGGYGYTF.

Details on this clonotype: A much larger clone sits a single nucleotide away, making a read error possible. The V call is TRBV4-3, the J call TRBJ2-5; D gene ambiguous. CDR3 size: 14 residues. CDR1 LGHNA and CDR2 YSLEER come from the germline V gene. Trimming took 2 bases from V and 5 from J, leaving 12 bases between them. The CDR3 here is CASSQYRVRETQYF. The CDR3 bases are TGCGCCAGCAGCCAATATAGAGTGCGGGAGACCCAGTACTTC.

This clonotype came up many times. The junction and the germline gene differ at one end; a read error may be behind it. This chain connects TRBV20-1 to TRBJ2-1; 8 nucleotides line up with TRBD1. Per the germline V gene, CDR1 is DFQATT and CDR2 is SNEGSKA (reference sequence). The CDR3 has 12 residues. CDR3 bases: TGCAGTGCTATCGGTCGGGGACAGGAGAGGGTCTTC. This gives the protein CSAIGRGQERVF.

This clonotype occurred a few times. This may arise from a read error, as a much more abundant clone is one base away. CDR3 DNA: TGCAGTGCCTCCGGGACAGGAGGCGCTAGCTCCTACGAGCAGTACTTC. Amino acid sequence: CSASGTGGASSYEQYF. The chain has TRBV20-1 and TRBJ2-7; 8 bases match TRBD1. The CDR3 runs to 16 residues. Unmatched junction bases numbered 13, after V lost 6 bases and J lost 0 bases. The germline V gene has CDR1 DFQATT and CDR2 SNEGSKA (reference sequence).

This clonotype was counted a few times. CDR3 DNA sequence: TGTGCCAGCAGCCGGCGGCAGGGAAAAGAGACCCAGTACTTC. Protein: CASSRRQGKETQYF. This sequence joins TRBV9 and TRBJ2-5, with a weak D call TRBD1 (5 bases). The germline CDR1 and CDR2 sequences are SGDLS and YYNGEE. This CDR3 contains 14 residues. V lost 4 bases and J lost 3, with 13 bases in between.

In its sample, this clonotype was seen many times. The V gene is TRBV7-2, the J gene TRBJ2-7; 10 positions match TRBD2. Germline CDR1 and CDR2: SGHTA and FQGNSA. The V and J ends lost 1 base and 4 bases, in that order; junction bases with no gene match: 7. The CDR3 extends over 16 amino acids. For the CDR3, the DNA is TGTGCCAGCAGCTTAGGAGGAGCGGGGGGGAAGTACGAGCAGTACTTC. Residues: CASSLGGAGGKYEQYF.

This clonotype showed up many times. The CDR3 here is CSARDGGVSGNTIYF. The CDR3 DNA reads TGCAGTGCTAGAGACGGTGGGGTCTCTGGAAACACCATATATTTT. V usage is TRBV20-1 and J usage is TRBJ1-3; the D is unclear. Germline-derived CDR1 and CDR2 are DFQATT and SNEGSKA (reference sequence). The CDR3 loop spans 15 amino acids. V was clipped by 0 bases and J by 0 bases, with 9 bases between them.

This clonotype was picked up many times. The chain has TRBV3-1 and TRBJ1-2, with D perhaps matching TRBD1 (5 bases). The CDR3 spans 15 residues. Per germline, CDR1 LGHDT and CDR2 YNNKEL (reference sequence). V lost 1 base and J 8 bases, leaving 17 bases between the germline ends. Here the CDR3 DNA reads TGTGCCAGCAGCCAAGGAATTGACCTGGGGGGAGGCTACACCTTC. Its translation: CASSQGIDLGGGYTF.

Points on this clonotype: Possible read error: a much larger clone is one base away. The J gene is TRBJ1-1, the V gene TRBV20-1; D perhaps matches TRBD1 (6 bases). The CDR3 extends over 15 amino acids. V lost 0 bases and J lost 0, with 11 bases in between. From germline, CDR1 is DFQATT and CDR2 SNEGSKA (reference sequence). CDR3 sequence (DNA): TGCAGTGCTAGAGATTCTAGGACAGTGAACACTGAAGCTTTCTTT. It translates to CSARDSRTVNTEAFF.

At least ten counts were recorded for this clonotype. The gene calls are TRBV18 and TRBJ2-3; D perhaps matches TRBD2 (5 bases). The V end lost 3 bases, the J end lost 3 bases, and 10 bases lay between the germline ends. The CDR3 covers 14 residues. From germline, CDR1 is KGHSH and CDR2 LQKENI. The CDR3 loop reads CASSPASRTDTQYF. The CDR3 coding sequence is TGTGCCAGCTCACCCGCTAGCAGAACAGATACGCAGTATTTT. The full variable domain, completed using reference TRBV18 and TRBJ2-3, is NAGVMQNPRHLVRRRGQEARLRCSPMKGHSHVYWYRQLPEEGLKFMVYLQKENIIDESGMPKERFSAEFPKEGPSILRIQQVVRGDSAAYFCASSPASRTDTQYFGPGTRLTVL.

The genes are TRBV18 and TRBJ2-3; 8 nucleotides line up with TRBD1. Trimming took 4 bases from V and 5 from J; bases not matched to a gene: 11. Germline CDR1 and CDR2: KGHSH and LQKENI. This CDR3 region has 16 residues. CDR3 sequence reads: CASSLFLTGAGDTQYF. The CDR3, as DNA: TGTGCCAGCTCACTGTTCCTGACAGGGGCGGGAGATACGCAGTATTTT.

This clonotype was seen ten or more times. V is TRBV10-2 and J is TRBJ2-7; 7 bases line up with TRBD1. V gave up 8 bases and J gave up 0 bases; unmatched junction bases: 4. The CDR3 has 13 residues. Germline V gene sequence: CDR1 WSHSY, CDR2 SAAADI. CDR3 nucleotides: TGCGCCAGCCGGGACAGCAGCTCCTACGAGCAGTACTTC. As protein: CASRDSSSYEQYF.

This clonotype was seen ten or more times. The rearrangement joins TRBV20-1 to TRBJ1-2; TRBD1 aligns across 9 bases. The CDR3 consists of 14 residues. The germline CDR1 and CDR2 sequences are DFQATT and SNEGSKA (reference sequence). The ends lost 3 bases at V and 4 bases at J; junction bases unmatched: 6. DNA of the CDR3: TGCAGTGCTAGTTTGGGACAGGGTAGCTATGGCTACACCTTC. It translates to CSASLGQGSYGYTF.

CDR3: CASSQTGTVGTQYF. In DNA form, the CDR3 reads TGCGCCAGCAGCCAAACCGGGACAGTGGGGACCCAGTACTTC. V is TRBV4-1 and J is TRBJ2-5, with 7 bases lining up with TRBD1. Germline V gene data show CDR1 as MGHRA and CDR2 as YSYEKL. The CDR3 has 14 residues. V dropped 2 bases and J dropped 7; count of bases not matched to a gene: 7.

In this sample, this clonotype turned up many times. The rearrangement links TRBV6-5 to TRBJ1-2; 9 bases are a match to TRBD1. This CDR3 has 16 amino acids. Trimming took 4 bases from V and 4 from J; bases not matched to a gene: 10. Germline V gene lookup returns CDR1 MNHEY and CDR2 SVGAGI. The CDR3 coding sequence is TGTGCCAGCAGTTTCGAAAACAGGGGGCATAGCTATGGCTACACCTTC. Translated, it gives CASSFENRGHSYGYTF.

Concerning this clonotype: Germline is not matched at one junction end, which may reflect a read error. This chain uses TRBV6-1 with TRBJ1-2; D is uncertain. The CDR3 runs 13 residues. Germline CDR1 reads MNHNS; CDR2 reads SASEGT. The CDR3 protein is CASSQIRSYGCTF. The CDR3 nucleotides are TGTGCCAGCAGTCAAATCCGGAGCTATGGCTGCACCTTC.

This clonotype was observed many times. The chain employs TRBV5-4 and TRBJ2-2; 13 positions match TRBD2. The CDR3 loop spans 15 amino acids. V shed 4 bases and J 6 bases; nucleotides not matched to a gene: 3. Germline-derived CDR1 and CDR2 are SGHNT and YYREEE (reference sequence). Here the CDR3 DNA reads TGTGCCAGCAGCACCGGGACTAGCGGGGCCGGGGAGCTGTTTTTT. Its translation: CASSTGTSGAGELFF.